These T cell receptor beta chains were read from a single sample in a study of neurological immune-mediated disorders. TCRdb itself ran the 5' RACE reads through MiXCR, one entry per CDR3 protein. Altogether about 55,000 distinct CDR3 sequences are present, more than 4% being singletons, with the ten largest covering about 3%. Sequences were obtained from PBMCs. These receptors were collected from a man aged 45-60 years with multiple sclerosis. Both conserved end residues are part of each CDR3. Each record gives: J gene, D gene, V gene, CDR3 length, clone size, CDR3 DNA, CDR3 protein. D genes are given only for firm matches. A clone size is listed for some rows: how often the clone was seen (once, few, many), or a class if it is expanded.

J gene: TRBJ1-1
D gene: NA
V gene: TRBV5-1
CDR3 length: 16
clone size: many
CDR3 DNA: TGCGCCAGCAGCTTGTGGGCCGGGGTTGGGAGCACTGAAGCTTTCTTT
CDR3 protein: CASSLWAGVGSTEAFF

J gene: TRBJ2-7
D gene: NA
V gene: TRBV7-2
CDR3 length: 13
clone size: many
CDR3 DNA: TGTGCCAGCAGCCTCACAAACGGCATCGAGCAGTACTTC
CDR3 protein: CASSLTNGIEQYF

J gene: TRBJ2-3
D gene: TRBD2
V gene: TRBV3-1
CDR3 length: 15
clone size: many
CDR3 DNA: TGTGCCAGCACCGCGGGCGGGGGGGCCGTAGATACGCAGTATTTT
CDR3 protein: CASTAGGGAVDTQYF

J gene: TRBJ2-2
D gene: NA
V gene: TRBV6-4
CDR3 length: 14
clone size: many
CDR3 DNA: TGTGCCAGCAGTGAAGCTCCTAACACCGGGGAGCTGTTTTTT
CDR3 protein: CASSEAPNTGELFF

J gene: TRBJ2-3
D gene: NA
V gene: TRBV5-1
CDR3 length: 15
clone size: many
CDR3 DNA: TGCGCCAGCAGCTTGGCAGGGGCGGATTTAGATACGCAGTATTTT
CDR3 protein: CASSLAGADLDTQYF

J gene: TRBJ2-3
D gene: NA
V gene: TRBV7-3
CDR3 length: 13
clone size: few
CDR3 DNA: TGTGCCAGCAGCCTAGGACAGAAAGATACGCAGTATTTT
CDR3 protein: CASSLGQKDTQYF

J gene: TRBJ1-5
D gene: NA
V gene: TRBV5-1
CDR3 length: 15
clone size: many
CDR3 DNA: TGCGCCAGCAGCTACTCCGGGACCAACAATCAGCCCCAGCATTTT
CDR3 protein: CASSYSGTNNQPQHF

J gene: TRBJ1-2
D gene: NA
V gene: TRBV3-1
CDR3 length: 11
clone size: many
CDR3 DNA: TGTGCCAGCAGCCCGGGGTATGGCTACACCTTC
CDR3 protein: CASSPGYGYTF

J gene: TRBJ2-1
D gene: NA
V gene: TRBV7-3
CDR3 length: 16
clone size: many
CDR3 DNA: TGTGCCAGCAGCAAACAGGAGGGAAACCCCTACAATGAGCAGTTCTTC
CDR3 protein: CASSKQEGNPYNEQFF

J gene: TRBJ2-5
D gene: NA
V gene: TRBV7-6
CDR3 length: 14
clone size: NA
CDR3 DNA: TGTGCCAGCAGCTTAGGAGGGCTAGCGGAGACCCAGTACTTC
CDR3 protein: CASSLGGLAETQYF

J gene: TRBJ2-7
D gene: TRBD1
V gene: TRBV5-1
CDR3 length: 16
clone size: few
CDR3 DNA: TGCGCCAGCAGCTTGGGCCCGGGACAGACTACGGGAGAGCAGTACTTC
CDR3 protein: CASSLGPGQTTGEQYF

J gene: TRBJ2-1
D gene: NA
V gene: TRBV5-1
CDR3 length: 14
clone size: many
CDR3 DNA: TGCGCCAGCAGCTCGGCGAGCTCCTACAATGAGCAGTTCTTC
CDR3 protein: CASSSASSYNEQFF

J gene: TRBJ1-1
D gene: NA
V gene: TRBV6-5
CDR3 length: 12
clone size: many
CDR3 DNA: TGTGCCAGCAAACAGGGTTGGACTGAAGCTTTCTTT
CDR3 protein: CASKQGWTEAFF

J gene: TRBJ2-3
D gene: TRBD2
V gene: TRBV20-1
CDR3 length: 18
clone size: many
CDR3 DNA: TGCAGTGCGCGGACTAGCGAAGGGGGCAAGGGGAGCACAGATACGCAGTATTTT
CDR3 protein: CSARTSEGGKGSTDTQYF

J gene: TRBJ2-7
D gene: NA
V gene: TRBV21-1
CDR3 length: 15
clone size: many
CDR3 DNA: TGTGCCAGGGGGATGGACAGGGGCCAAACCTACGAGCAGTACTTC
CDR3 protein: CARGMDRGQTYEQYF

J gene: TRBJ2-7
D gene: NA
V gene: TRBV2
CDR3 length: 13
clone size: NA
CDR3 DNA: TGTGCCAGCAGGAAGGGAAAGACCTACGAGCAGTACTTC
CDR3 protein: CASRKGKTYEQYF

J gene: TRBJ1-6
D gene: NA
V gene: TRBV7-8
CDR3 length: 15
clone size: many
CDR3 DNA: TGTGCCAGCAGCATTGCCGGGACAAACAATTCACCCCTCCACTTT
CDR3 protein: CASSIAGTNNSPLHF

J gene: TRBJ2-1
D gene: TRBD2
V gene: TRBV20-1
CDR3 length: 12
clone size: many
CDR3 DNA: TGCAGTGCTGTTTCGACTAGCGGGGAGCAGTTCTTC
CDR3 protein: CSAVSTSGEQFF

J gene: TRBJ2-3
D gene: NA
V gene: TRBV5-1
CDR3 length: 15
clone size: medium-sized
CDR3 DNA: TGCGCCAGCAGCCCTACTCCGGGGGTTACAGATACGCAGTATTTT
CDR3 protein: CASSPTPGVTDTQYF

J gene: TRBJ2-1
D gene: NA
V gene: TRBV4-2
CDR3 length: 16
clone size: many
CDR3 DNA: TGTGCCAGCAGCCAAGGGTCGGGACTGGATAACAATGAGCAGTTCTTC
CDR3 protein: CASSQGSGLDNNEQFF

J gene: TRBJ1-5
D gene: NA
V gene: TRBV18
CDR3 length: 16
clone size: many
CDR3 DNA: TGTGCCAGCTCACCTCGTCATAGGCTGGGCAATCAGCCCCAGCATTTT
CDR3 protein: CASSPRHRLGNQPQHF

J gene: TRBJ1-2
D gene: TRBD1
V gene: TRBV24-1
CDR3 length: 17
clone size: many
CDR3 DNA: TGTGCCACCAGTGACCCCCGGGACAGGATAATCGGCTATGGCTACACCTTC
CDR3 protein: CATSDPRDRIIGYGYTF

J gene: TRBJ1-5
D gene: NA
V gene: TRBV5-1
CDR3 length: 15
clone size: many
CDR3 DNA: TGCGCCAGCAGCCTTTCGGCAGGGCCCAATCAGCCCCAGCATTTT
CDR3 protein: CASSLSAGPNQPQHF

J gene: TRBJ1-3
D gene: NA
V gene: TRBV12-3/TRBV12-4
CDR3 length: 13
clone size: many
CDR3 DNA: TGTGCCAGCAGTTTTTCCAGAGGAAACACCATATATTTT
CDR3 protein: CASSFSRGNTIYF

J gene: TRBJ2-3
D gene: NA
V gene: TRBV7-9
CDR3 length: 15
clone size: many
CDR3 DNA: TGTGCCAGCAGCTCGATAGACGAAAACACAGATACGCAGTATTTT
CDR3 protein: CASSSIDENTDTQYF

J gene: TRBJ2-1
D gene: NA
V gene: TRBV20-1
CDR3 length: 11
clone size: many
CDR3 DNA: TGCAGTGCTAGCGCCAGCGGGGAGCAGTTCTTC
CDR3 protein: CSASASGEQFF

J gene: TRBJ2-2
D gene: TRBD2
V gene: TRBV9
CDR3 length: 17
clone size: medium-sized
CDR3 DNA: TGTGCCAGCAGCGTAGGTACTAGCGGGAGATATACCGGGGAGCTGTTTTTT
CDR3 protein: CASSVGTSGRYTGELFF

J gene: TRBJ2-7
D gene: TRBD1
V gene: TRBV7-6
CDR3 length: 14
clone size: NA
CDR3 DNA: TGTGCCAGCAGCGAACTACAGGGGGTCTACGAGCAGTACTTC
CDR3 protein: CASSELQGVYEQYF

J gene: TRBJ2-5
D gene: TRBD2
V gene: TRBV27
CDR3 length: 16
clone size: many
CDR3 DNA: TGTGCCAGCAGTTCGTTTAGCGGGGGGGCCGGCGAGACCCAGTACTTC
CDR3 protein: CASSSFSGGAGETQYF

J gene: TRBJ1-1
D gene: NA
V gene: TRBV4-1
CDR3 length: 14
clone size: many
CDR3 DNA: TGCGCCAGCAGCCGATCAGGGCACGCGGCTGAAGCTTTCTTT
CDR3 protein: CASSRSGHAAEAFF

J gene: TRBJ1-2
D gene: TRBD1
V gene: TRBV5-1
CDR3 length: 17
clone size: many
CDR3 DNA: TGCGCCAGCAGCTTCCTACCTCCGGGACAGGGGGCCTATGGCTACACCTTC
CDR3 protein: CASSFLPPGQGAYGYTF

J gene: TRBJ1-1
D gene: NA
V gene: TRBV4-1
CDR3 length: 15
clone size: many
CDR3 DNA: TGCGCCAGCAGCCAAGACATCTTTAGGCCCACTGAAGCTTTCTTT
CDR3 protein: CASSQDIFRPTEAFF

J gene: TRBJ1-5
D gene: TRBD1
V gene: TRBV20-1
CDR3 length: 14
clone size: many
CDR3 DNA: TGCAGTGCCCCCGGGACAGTTAGCAATCAGCCCCAGCATTTT
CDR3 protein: CSAPGTVSNQPQHF

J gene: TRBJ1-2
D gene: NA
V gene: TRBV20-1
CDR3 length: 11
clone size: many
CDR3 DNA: TGCAGTGCTCCTCGAAACTATGGCTACACCTTC
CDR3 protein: CSAPRNYGYTF

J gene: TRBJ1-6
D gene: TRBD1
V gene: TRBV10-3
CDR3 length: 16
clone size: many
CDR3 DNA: TGTGCCATCAGTGCTACAGGACAGGGCGGTAATTCACCCCTCCACTTT
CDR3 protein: CAISATGQGGNSPLHF

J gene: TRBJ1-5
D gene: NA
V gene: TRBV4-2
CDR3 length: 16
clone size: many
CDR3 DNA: TGTGCCAGCAGCCAAGTAAGGGAGAGGGGCAATCAGCCCCAGCATTTT
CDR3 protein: CASSQVRERGNQPQHF

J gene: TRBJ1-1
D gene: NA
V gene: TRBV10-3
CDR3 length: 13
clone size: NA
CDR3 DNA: TGTGCCATCAGTGCAGAGGGCAGGGAAGAGGATTTCTTT
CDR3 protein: CAISAEGREEDFF

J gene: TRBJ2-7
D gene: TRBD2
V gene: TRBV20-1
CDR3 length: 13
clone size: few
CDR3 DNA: TGCAGCCCCGAGAATAGCGGGATCCAAGAGCAGTACTTC
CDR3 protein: CSPENSGIQEQYF

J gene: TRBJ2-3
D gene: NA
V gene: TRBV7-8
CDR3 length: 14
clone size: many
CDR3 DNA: TGTGCCAGCAGCTTCTTGGGGCGGGCAGATACGCAGTATTTT
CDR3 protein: CASSFLGRADTQYF

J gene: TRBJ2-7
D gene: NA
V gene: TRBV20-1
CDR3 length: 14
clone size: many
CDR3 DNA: TGCAGTGCTACTTCAGACTACCGCTCCTACGAGCAGTACTTC
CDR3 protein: CSATSDYRSYEQYF

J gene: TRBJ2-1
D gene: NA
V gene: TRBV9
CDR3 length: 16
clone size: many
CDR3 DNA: TGTGCCAGCAGCGTGCTCGGACTGAACTCCTACAATGAGCAGTTCTTC
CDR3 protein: CASSVLGLNSYNEQFF

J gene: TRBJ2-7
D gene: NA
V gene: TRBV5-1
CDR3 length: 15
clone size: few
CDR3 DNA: TGCGCCAGCAGCTTGGAGGCTAGAGTCGCGTACGAGCAGTACTTC
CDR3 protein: CASSLEARVAYEQYF

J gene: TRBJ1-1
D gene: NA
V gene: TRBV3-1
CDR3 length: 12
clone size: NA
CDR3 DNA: TGTGCCAGCAGCCCCACTGGGTGGCTCGCTTTCTTT
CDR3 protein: CASSPTGWLAFF

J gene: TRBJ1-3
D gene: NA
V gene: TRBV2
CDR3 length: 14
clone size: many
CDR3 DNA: TGTGCCAGCAGTAGAGTTATCTCTGGAAACACCATATATTTT
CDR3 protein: CASSRVISGNTIYF

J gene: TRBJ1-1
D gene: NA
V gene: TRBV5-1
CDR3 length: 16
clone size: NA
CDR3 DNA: TGCGCCAGCAGCCCGCGGGTAGACAGTACGAACACTGAAGCTTTCTTT
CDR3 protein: CASSPRVDSTNTEAFF

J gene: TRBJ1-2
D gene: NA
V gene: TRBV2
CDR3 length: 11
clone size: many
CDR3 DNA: TGTGCCAGCAGAGGGCTGGATGGCTACACCTTC
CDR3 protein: CASRGLDGYTF

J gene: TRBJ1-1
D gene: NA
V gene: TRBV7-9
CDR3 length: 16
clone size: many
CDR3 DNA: TGTGCCAGCAGCTTAGATTTCGGTGGCAGGAACACTGAAGCTTTCTTT
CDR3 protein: CASSLDFGGRNTEAFF

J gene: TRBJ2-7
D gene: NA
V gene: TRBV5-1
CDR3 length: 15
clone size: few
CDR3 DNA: TGCGCCAGCAGCTTGGTCGATGCTGTTACCTACGAGCAGTACTTC
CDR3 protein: CASSLVDAVTYEQYF

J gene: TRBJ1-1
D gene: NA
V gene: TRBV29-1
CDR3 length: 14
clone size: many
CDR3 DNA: TGCAGCGTTTCCCCCTTTGGGGGAACGACTGAAGCTTTCTTT
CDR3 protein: CSVSPFGGTTEAFF

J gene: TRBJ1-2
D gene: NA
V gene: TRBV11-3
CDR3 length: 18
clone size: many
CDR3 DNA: TGTGCCAGCAGCTTAGGGTCACGCAGAAACGAATTTAACTATGGCTACACCTTC
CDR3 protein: CASSLGSRRNEFNYGYTF

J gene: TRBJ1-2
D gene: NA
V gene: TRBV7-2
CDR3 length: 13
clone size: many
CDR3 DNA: TGTGCCAGCAGCCGACAGGTCGGCTATGGCTACACCTTC
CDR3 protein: CASSRQVGYGYTF

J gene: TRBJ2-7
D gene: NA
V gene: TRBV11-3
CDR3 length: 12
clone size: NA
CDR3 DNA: TGTGCCAGCAGCTTAAACTCCTACGAGCAGTACTTC
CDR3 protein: CASSLNSYEQYF

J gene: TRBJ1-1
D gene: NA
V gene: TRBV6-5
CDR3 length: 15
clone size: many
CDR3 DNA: TGTGCCAGCAGTTACTCGTTAGGTACAAACACTGAAGCTTTCTTT
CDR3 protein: CASSYSLGTNTEAFF

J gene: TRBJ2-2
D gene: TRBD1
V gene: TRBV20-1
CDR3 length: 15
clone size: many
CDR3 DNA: TGCAGTGCTCGTCCCGGGACAGGGGACGGCGGGGAGCTGTTTTTT
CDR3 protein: CSARPGTGDGGELFF

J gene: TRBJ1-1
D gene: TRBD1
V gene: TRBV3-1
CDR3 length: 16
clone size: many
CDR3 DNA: TGTGCCAGCAGCCGATCCGTTACAGGGGTGGGCACTGAAGCTTTCTTT
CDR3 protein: CASSRSVTGVGTEAFF

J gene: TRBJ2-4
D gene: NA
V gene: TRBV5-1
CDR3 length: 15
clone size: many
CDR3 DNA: TGCGCCAGCAGCCCAGGGGTCAGGGCGGAAAACATTCAGTACTTC
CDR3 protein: CASSPGVRAENIQYF

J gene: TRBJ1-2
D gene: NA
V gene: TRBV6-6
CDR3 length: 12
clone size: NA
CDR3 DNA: TGTGCCAGCAGCACTCCGGCCTATGGCTACACCTTC
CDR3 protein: CASSTPAYGYTF